This passage covers 16 T cell receptor beta chains from one sample sequenced in a study of T-cell memory formation after mild COVID-19 (dated by TCRdb to about 2021). Library preparation was by 5' RACE. Sequencing was performed on an Illumina NovaSeq 6000. TCRdb handled the public reads itself, with Q25 trimming in fastp and clone calling in MiXCR, and kept productive beta chains. A single entry per CDR3 protein holds the most common genes and DNA from its merged rows. The sample yields roughly 300,000 distinct CDR3 sequences; under 20% were counted once. 23% of the sample belongs to the ten largest clones. Sequencing was done on a sample of PBMCs or a T cell subset sorted from them (not recorded which). These receptor sequences come from a man aged 18 to 35 who had mild COVID-19 (a few samples of this study predate the infection). The sample titles of this study are shuffled in the database, so cell type and time point are left out; the donor was told from shared clones.

This clonotype showed up just a few times. The CDR3 DNA reads TGTGCCAGCAGCCTTAGGGAGGCCAAAAACATTCAGTACTTC. It codes for CASSLREAKNIQYF. The V and J genes are TRBV5-8 and TRBJ2-4; D is perhaps TRBD2 (5 bases). The germline V gene has CDR1 SGHTS and CDR2 YDEGEE. The CDR3 is 14 residues long. V was shortened by 4 bases and J by 1 base, with 9 bases between the two germline ends.

The rearrangement joins TRBV7-9 to TRBJ2-1, with 10 bases identical to TRBD2. Germline CDR1 reads SEHNR; CDR2 reads FQNEAQ (reference sequence). V was clipped by 3 bases and J by 8 bases; unmatched bases: 4. This CDR3 is 14 amino acids long. The CDR3 reads CASSFSGGAHEQFF. Written as DNA, the CDR3 is TGTGCCAGCAGCTTCAGCGGGGGGGCCCATGAGCAGTTCTTC.

This clonotype was observed at least ten times. The chain recombines TRBV7-2 with TRBJ2-1, with 8 bases aligning to TRBD2. Germline V CDR1 and CDR2: SGHTA, FQGNSA. V shed 3 bases, J shed 7 bases, and the junction held 8 bases outside the gene matches. CDR3 length: 15 amino acids. The CDR3 is CASSFPRGAVNEQFF. In DNA form, the CDR3 reads TGTGCCAGCAGCTTTCCGCGGGGGGCCGTGAATGAGCAGTTCTTC.

CDR3 nucleotide sequence: TGTGCCAGCAGCTTAATTGGCGGGGGGGCCGATGAGCAGTTCTTC. Protein: CASSLIGGGADEQFF. The rearrangement links TRBV7-3 to TRBJ2-1; 9 bases are shared with TRBD2. Germline-derived CDR1 and CDR2 are SGHTA and FQGTGA. J was trimmed by 8 bases and V by 1 base; bases with no gene match: 6. This CDR3 is built from 15 residues.

The gene calls are TRBV5-6 and TRBJ1-4, with 7 bases fitting TRBD1. This CDR3 region has 15 residues. Germline trimming cut 4 bases from V and 8 bases from J; bases unmatched to any gene: 11. Germline V gene lookup returns CDR1 SGHDT and CDR2 YYEEEE. CDR3 amino acids: CASSLRTGGNEKLFF. The CDR3 nucleotides read TGTGCCAGCAGCCTCCGGACAGGAGGGAACGAAAAACTGTTTTTT.

There are a few counts of this clonotype. The chain has TRBV4-2 and TRBJ2-3; D unresolved. Trimming took off 3 bases at V and 2 bases at J, with 9 bases between the two ends. CDR1 is LGHNA, CDR2 YNFKEQ, per germline. The CDR3 covers 14 residues. The CDR3 spells CASSHEITTDTQYF. The DNA for the CDR3 is TGTGCCAGCAGCCACGAAATCACCACAGATACGCAGTATTTT.

The chain links TRBV7-9 to TRBJ1-1; the D gene is possibly TRBD1 (5 bases). V was trimmed by 4 bases and J by 0 bases, leaving 12 bases between them. Germline CDR1 and CDR2: SEHNR and FQNEAQ (reference sequence). This CDR3 region has 15 residues. This CDR3 is CASSWIDSMNTEAFF. CDR3 nucleotides: TGTGCCAGCAGCTGGATCGACAGTATGAACACTGAAGCTTTCTTT.

This clonotype was seen ten or more times. The chain employs TRBV6-2 or TRBV6-3 and TRBJ2-1, with D possibly matching TRBD2 (7 bases). The CDR3 runs 15 residues. Germline CDR1 reads MNHEY; CDR2 reads SVGEGT. The germline V and J ends were trimmed by 5 bases and 8 bases, with 19 bases remaining between them. CDR3 DNA: TGTGCCAGCAGTAAGACCGGGGGGCACCGCGATGAGCAGTTCTTC. As protein: CASSKTGGHRDEQFF.

This clonotype has just a few counts. The rearrangement uses TRBV9 and TRBJ2-5; TRBD2 agrees at 11 bases. The V gene end was trimmed by 2 bases and the J gene end by 1 base; junction bases not matched to a gene: 4. In germline, CDR1 is SGDLS, CDR2 YYNGEE. The CDR3 is 16 amino acids. CDR3 nucleotide sequence: TGTGCCAGCAGCGTTAGACTAGCGGGGACCCAAGAGACCCAGTACTTC. Residues: CASSVRLAGTQETQYF. Filled out from reference TRBV9 and TRBJ2-5, the complete variable domain reads DSGVTQTPKHLITATGQRVTLRCSPRSGDLSVYWYQQSLDQGLQFLIQYYNGEERAKGNILERFSAQQFPDLHSELNLSSLELGDSALYFCASSVRLAGTQETQYFGPGTRLLVL.

This clonotype was found a few times. The gene calls are TRBV5-1 and TRBJ2-1; perhaps TRBD2 as D (6 bases). The CDR3 consists of 15 residues. Germline V CDR1 and CDR2: SGHRS, YFSETQ. Trimming removed 2 bases from V and 6 bases from J, with 15 bases in between. The CDR3 loop is CASSFSRGEFNEQFF. The CDR3 DNA follows: TGCGCCAGCAGCTTCTCGCGGGGAGAATTCAATGAGCAGTTCTTC. Looking up the rest from reference TRBV5-1 and TRBJ2-1 gives the full variable domain: KAGVTQTPRYLIKTRGQQVTLSCSPISGHRSVSWYQQTPGQGLQFLFEYFSETQRNKGNFPGRFSGRQFSNSRSEMNVSTLELGDSALYLCASSFSRGEFNEQFFGPGTRLTVL.

The V gene is TRBV12-3 or TRBV12-4, the J gene TRBJ1-5, with TRBD1 as a possible D gene (5 bases). The CDR3 totals 15 residues. Trimming pared 0 bases from V and 2 bases from J, leaving 8 bases between. The CDR3, as DNA: TGTGCCAGCAGTTTAGCCCAGGGTGGCAATCAGCCCCAGCATTTT. This codes for CASSLAQGGNQPQHF.

This clonotype has only a few counts. This rearrangement joins TRBV12-3 or TRBV12-4 to TRBJ2-6; 7 bases align to TRBD1. CDR3 length: 18 amino acids. Trimming at V came to 4 bases and at J to 0 bases, leaving 9 bases not matched to a gene. Here the CDR3 reads CASSSTTGIISGANVLTF. CDR3 nucleotide sequence: TGTGCCAGCAGTTCAACGACAGGGATTATCTCTGGGGCCAACGTCCTGACTTTC.

The V and J genes are TRBV7-9 and TRBJ2-7; maybe TRBD2 (5 bases). The CDR3 covers 16 residues. Trimming stripped 5 bases from V and 6 bases from J, with 23 bases between. Germline values: CDR1 SEHNR, CDR2 FQNEAQ (reference sequence). This CDR3 is CASSHSTGYRTSEQYV. As DNA, the CDR3 is TGTGCCAGCAGCCACTCGACGGGGTATCGAACTAGCGAGCAGTACGTC.

V gene TRBV7-3 combines with J gene TRBJ1-5; TRBD1 is a possible D gene (6 bases). Germline V gene data show CDR1 as SGHTA and CDR2 as FQGTGA. Between the trimmed V and J ends, which lost 5 bases and 7 bases, there was a span of 21 bases. This CDR3 has 16 residues. In DNA form, the CDR3 reads TGTGCCAGCAGCCCCAAAATTTTCAGGGGTTGCCAGCCCCAGCATTTT. This codes for CASSPKIFRGCQPQHF.

The rearrangement links TRBV7-2 to TRBJ2-5; TRBD2 is a possible D gene (6 bases). CDR1 SGHTA and CDR2 FQGNSA come from the germline V gene. V shed 3 bases and J shed 2 bases, with 10 bases lying between them. The CDR3 totals 14 residues. CDR3 amino acids: CASSFNRGQETQYF. CDR3 in DNA: TGTGCCAGCAGCTTCAATCGGGGGCAAGAGACCCAGTACTTC.

The genes are TRBV27 and TRBJ1-1; TRBD1 matches at 8 bases. The germline V gene has CDR1 MNHEY and CDR2 SMNVEV (reference sequence). Unmatched junction bases numbered 6, after V lost 5 bases and J lost 1 base. The CDR3 runs 15 residues. The CDR3 nucleotides read TGTGCCAGCAGTAAGCGACAGGGGCGGAACACTGAAGCTTTCTTT. It encodes CASSKRQGRNTEAFF.